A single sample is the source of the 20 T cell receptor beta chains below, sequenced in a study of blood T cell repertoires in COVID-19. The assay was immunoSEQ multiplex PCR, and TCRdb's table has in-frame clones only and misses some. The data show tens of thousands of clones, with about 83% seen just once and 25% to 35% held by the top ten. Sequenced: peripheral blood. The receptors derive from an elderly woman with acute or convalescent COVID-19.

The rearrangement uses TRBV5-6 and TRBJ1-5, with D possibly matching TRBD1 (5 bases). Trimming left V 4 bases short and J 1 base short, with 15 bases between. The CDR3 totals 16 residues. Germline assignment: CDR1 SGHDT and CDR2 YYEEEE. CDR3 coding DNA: TGTGCCAGCAGCCTCATGCAGGGTAGGAGCAATCAGCCCCAGCATTTT. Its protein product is CASSLMQGRSNQPQHF.

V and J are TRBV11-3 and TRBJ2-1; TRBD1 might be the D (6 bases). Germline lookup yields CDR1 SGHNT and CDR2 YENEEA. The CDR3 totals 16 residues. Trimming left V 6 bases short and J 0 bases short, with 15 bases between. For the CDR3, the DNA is TGTGCCAGCAGTGCAGGGGTCCTCAGCTCCTACAATGAGCAGTTCTTC. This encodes CASSAGVLSSYNEQFF.

This CDR3 is CASSLNPGQGRETQYF. The CDR3 DNA follows: TGTGCCAGCAGCCTCAACCCGGGACAGGGGAGGGAGACCCAGTACTTC. The chain couples TRBV3-1 (or the pseudogene TRBV3-2) to TRBJ2-5; 10 bases fit TRBD1. The CDR3 contains 16 residues. Germline values: CDR1 LGHDT, CDR2 YNNKEL (reference sequence). After removal of 4 bases from V and 5 bases from J, the junction contained 10 bases not matched to a gene.

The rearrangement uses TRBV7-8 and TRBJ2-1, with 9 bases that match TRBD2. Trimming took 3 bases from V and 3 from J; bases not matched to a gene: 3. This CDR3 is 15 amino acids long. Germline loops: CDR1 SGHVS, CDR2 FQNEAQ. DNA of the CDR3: TGTGCCAGCAGCTTGGGACTAGCCAGCTACAATGAGCAGTTCTTC. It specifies CASSLGLASYNEQFF.

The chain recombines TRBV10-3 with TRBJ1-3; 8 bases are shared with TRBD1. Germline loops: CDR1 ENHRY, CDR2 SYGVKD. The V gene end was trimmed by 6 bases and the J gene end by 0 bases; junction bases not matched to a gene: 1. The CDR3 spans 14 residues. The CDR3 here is CAISTGGSGNTIYF. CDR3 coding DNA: TGTGCCATCAGCACAGGGGGCTCTGGAAACACCATATATTTT.

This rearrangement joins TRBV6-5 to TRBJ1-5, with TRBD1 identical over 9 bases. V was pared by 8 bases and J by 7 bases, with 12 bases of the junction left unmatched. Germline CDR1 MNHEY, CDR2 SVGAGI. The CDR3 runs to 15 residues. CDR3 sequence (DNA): TGTGCCAGCGTCCGAGTCCCGGGACAGGGACAGCCCCAGCATTTT. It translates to CASVRVPGQGQPQHF.

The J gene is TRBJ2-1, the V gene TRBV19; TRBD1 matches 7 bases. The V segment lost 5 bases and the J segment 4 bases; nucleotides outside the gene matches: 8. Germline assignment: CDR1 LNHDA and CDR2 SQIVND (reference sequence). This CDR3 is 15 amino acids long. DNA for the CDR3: TGTGCCAGTAGTTTAAGACAGGGCCCTTACAATGAGCAGTTCTTC. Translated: CASSLRQGPYNEQFF. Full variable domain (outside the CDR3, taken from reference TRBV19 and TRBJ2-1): DGGITQSPKYLFRKEGQNVTLSCEQNLNHDAMYWYRQDPGQGLRLIYYSQIVNDFQKGDIAEGYSVSREKKESFPLTVTSAQKNPTAFYLCASSLRQGPYNEQFFGPGTRLTVL.

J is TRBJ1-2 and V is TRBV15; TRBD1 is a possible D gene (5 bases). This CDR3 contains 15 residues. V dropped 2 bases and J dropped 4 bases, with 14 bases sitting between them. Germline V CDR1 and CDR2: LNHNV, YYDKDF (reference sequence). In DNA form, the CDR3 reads TGTGCCACCAGCAGAACGGACAAGAACCTCTATGGCTACACCTTC. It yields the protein CATSRTDKNLYGYTF. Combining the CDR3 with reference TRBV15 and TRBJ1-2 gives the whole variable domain DAMVIQNPRYQVTQFGKPVTLSCSQTLNHNVMYWYQQKSSQAPKLLFHYYDKDFNNEADTPDNFQSRRPNTSFCFLDIRSPGLGDTAMYLCATSRTDKNLYGYTFGSGTRLTVV.

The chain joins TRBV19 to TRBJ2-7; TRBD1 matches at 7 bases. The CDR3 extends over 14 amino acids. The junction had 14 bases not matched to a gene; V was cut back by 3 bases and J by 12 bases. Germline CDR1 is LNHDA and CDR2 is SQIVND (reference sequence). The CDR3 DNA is TGTGCCAGTAGTATCACCGGGACAGAGGCCTTGAGGTACTTC. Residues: CASSITGTEALRYF.

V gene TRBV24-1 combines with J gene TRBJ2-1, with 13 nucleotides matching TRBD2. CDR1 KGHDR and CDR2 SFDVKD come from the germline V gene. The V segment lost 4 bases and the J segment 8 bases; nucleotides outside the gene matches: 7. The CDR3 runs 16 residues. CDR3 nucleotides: TGTGCCACCAGTGACCAACTAGCGGGAGGGCCAGATGAGCAGTTCTTC. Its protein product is CATSDQLAGGPDEQFF.

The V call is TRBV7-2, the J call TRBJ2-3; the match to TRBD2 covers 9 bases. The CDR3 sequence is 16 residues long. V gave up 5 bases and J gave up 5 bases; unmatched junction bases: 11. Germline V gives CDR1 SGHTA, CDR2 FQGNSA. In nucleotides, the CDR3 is TGTGCCAGCAGCCTAAATGCGGGAGGGCCAGGAGATACGCAGTATTTT. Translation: CASSLNAGGPGDTQYF.

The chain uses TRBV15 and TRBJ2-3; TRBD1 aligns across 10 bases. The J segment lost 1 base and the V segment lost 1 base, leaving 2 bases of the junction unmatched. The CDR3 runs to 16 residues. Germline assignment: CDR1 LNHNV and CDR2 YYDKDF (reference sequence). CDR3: CATSRGGTGGTDTQYF. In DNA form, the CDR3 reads TGTGCCACCAGCAGAGGAGGGACAGGGGGCACAGATACGCAGTATTTT.

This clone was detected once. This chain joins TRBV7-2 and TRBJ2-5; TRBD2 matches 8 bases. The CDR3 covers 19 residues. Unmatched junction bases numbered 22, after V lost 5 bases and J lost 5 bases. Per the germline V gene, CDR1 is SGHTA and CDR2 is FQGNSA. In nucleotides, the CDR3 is TGTGCCAGCAGCCCCCCCAGTAGCGGGATCCCGGGGGGTAGGGAGACCCAGTACTTC. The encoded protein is CASSPPSSGIPGGRETQYF.

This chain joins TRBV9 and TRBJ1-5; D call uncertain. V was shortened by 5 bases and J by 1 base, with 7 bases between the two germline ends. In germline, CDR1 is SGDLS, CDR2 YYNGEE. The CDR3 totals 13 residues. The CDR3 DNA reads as TGTGCCAGCAGTTTGGGCAGCAATCAGCCCCAGCATTTT. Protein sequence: CASSLGSNQPQHF.

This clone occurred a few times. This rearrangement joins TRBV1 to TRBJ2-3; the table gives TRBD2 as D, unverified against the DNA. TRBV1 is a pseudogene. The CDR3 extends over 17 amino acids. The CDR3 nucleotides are TGCACCAGCAGCCTGCCTCCCGGCGGGACTCCAACAGATACGCAGTATTTT. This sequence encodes CTSSLPPGGTPTDTQYF.

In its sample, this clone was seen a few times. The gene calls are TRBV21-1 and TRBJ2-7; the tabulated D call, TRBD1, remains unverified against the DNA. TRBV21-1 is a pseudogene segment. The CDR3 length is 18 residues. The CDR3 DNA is TGTGCCAGCAGCAAGCCGCCATCCGGACAGGGGGTTGTCTACGAGCAGTACTTC. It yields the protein CASSKPPSGQGVVYEQYF.

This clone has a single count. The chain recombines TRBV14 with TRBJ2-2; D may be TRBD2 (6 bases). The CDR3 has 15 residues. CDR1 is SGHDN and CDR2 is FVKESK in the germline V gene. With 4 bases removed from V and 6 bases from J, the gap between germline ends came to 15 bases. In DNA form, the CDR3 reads TGTGCCAGCAGCCGCCGGGACTTACAAGCCGGGGAGCTGTTTTTT. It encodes CASSRRDLQAGELFF.

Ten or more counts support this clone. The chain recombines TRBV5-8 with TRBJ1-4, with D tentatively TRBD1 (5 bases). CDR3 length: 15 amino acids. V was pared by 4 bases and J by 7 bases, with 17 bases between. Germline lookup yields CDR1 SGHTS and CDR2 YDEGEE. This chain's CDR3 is CASSPRTRTGEKLFF. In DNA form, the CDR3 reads TGTGCCAGCAGCCCCCGGACAAGGACGGGTGAAAAACTGTTTTTT.

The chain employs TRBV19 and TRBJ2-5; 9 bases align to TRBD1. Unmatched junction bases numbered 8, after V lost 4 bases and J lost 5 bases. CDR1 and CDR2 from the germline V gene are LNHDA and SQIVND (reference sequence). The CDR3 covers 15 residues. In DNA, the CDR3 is TGTGCCAGTAGTAGGGGGACAGGGATTGGGGAGACCCAGTACTTC. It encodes CASSRGTGIGETQYF.

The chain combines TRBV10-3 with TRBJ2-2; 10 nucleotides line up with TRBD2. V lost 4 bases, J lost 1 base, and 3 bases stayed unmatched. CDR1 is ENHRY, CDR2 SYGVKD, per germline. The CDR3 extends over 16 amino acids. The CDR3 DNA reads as TGTGCCATCAGTGGGACTAGCGGATTGAACACCGGGGAGCTGTTTTTT. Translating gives CAISGTSGLNTGELFF.